This TCR beta chain stems from a study of blood T cell repertoires in COVID-19. Study-level information: Samples came from the United States, Italy and Spain, spanning acute and convalescent COVID-19. Sources were T cells, B-cell-depleted T cells, or PBMCs; the material itself was cDNA or gDNA.

This CDR3 spans 15 amino acids. The V gene's germline CDR1 is LGHDT and CDR2 YNNKEL (reference sequence). V was clipped by 2 bases and J by 6 bases; unmatched bases: 3. Original data processing: Amplifying reference gene primers gave estimates of nucleated cell counts. The repertoire was sequenced with immunoSEQ multiplex PCR; TCRdb's copy has only in-frame clones and lacks some. The V and J calls and clone size are taken from that table; D and trimming were inferred from the DNA. The sample consists of around 120,000 clones, around 87% of them appearing once. The sequencing input was peripheral blood. This sequence originates from a woman aged 70-85 years with acute or convalescent COVID-19. The V call is TRBV3-1 (or the pseudogene TRBV3-2), the J call TRBJ1-5; 11 nucleotides agree with TRBD1. Written as DNA, the CDR3 is TGTGCCAGCAGCCAAATGGGACAGGGGGGTCAGCCCCAGCATTTT. This encodes CASSQMGQGGQPQHF.